The rows below give T cell receptor beta chains drawn from one sample of a study of cytomegalovirus exposure and HLA in healthy donors. TCRdb's table, derived via immunoSEQ multiplex PCR, lists solely in-frame clones and lacks some. This table holds 180,000 or so clones. Material for sequencing was PBMCs. The receptors here all came from a boy under 18 in good health and CMV-seronegative. The CDR3 runs from the conserved cysteine through the conserved F or W. D genes are given only for firm matches.

TGCGCCAGCAGCCAAGGGCAGAGCGTCTATGGCTACACCTTC	CASSQGQSVYGYTF	TRBV4-1	14	.	TRBJ1-2
TGTGCCAGCAGCCCCTGGGTTAGCGGGTTGGCAGATACGCAGTATTTT	CASSPWVSGLADTQYF	TRBV7-2	16	TRBD2	TRBJ2-3
TGCGCCAGCAGCCGGGCCAATTCACCCCTCCACTTT	CASSRANSPLHF	TRBV4-1	12	.	TRBJ1-6
TGTGCCAGCAGCCCCGGGGCCTACGAGCAGTACTTC	CASSPGAYEQYF	TRBV7-9	12	.	TRBJ2-7
TGTGCCTGGAGTACGACAGGGCCTCAGCCCCAGCATTTT	CAWSTTGPQPQHF	TRBV30	13	TRBD1	TRBJ1-5
TGTGCCAGCAGCCAAGACCCCGGGACAGGGGGCCATGAGCAGTTCTTC	CASSQDPGTGGHEQFF	TRBV14	16	TRBD1	TRBJ2-1
TGCAGTGCTAGAGATCTAGGTGAGCAGTTCTTC	CSARDLGEQFF	TRBV20-1	11	.	TRBJ2-1
TGTGCCAGCAGCTTGCGTAGATACGAGCAGTACTTC	CASSLRRYEQYF	TRBV13	12	.	TRBJ2-7
TGTGCCAGCAGCTTGTTTACAGACACTGAAGCTTTCTTT	CASSLFTDTEAFF	TRBV5-6	13	.	TRBJ1-1
TGTGCCAGCAGCTTATTTTTTGGGGAGGTCAAATGGGATGAGCAGTTCTTC	CASSLFFGEVKWDEQFF	TRBV7-9	17	.	TRBJ2-1
TGTGCCAGCAGCGGGGACAGCGGGGGGCACACAGATACGCAGTATTTT	CASSGDSGGHTDTQYF	TRBV4-2	16	TRBD2	TRBJ2-3
TGTGCCGGAGGGCGAGGCGAGTTCTTC	CAGGRGEFF	TRBV7-9	9	.	TRBJ2-1
TGTGCCAGCAGCCTGGGGACTAGCGGAGCCTACGAGCAGTACTTC	CASSLGTSGAYEQYF	TRBV5-4	15	TRBD2	TRBJ2-7
TGTGCCAGCAGTGAGGGGATCCATGGGGCAATGAACACTGAAGCTTTCTTT	CASSEGIHGAMNTEAFF	TRBV6-1	17	.	TRBJ1-1
TGTGCCAGCAGCGTCCTGGGCGGACAGAGCACAGATACGCAGTATTTT	CASSVLGGQSTDTQYF	TRBV9	16	.	TRBJ2-3
TGTGCCAGCAGCTTAGGGTCCTCAAACAGGGAGCAGTTCTTC	CASSLGSSNREQFF	TRBV7-9	14	.	TRBJ2-1
TGTGCCAGCAGCTTAGACCCTAGCCTAGGGACCCAGTACTTC	CASSLDPSLGTQYF	TRBV7-9	14	.	TRBJ2-5
TGTGCCAGCAGCGAATCTCTCTATGGCTACACCTTC	CASSESLYGYTF	TRBV16	12	.	TRBJ1-2
TGCGCCAGCAGCCAGGTTCGGACAGAGCATGGCTACACCTTC	CASSQVRTEHGYTF	TRBV4-1	14	.	TRBJ1-2
TGTGCCAGCTCAGCGACAGGTAGCACTGAAGCTTTCTTT	CASSATGSTEAFF	TRBV6-1	13	.	TRBJ1-1
TGTGCCAGTAGGCGCGGACAGGGCTACGAGCAGTACTTC	CASRRGQGYEQYF	TRBV19	13	TRBD1	TRBJ2-7
TGTGCCAGTAGTATTCCGCAGCCAGGTGCTAACTATGGCTACACCTTC	CASSIPQPGANYGYTF	TRBV19	16	.	TRBJ1-2
TGTGCCAGCAGTTTACTAGCGGGGGGGCAAGATACGCAGTATTTT	CASSLLAGGQDTQYF	TRBV27	15	TRBD2	TRBJ2-3
TGCGCCAGCAGCCAAGGGCTAGCGGGCAACTACGAGCAGTACTTC	CASSQGLAGNYEQYF	TRBV4-1	15	TRBD2	TRBJ2-7
TGTGCCAGCAGGCAGGGTTACGAGCAGTACTTC	CASRQGYEQYF	TRBV6-5	11	.	TRBJ2-7
TGTGCCACCAGCAGAGGAGGGGGCGGGAACTATGGCTACACCTTC	CATSRGGGGNYGYTF	TRBV15	15	TRBD1	TRBJ1-2
TGCGCCAGCAGCTTGCCGATATCCTACTCTGGGGCCAACGTCCTGACTTTC	CASSLPISYSGANVLTF	TRBV5-1	17	.	TRBJ2-6
TGTGCCAGCAGCCTCGAGGATCTTACCTACGAGCAGTACTTC	CASSLEDLTYEQYF	TRBV5-5	14	.	TRBJ2-7
TGTGCCAGCAGTTCCCTGGCGGGGGGGGATACGCAGTATTTT	CASSSLAGGDTQYF	TRBV6-5	14	TRBD2	TRBJ2-3
TGTGCCAGCAGCCCCCGGGCCGGGGTCGGGTACGAGCAGTACTTC	CASSPRAGVGYEQYF	TRBV7-2	15	.	TRBJ2-7
TGTGCCAGCAGCGGGACAGGGGGCGAATCCTACGAGCAGTACTTC	CASSGTGGESYEQYF	TRBV6-6	15	TRBD1	TRBJ2-7
TGCGCCAGCAGCCAGACGGAGACTTCAGCTAGCGGGAATGAGCAGTTCTTC	CASSQTETSASGNEQFF	TRBV4-1	17	TRBD2	TRBJ2-1
TGTGCCAGCAGTTACGGGGGAGGGGGCGAGCAGTACTTC	CASSYGGGGEQYF	TRBV6-5	13	.	TRBJ2-7
TGTGCCAGCAGCTTGGGCGGGGGACAAGAGACCCAGTACTTC	CASSLGGGQETQYF	TRBV5-4	14	TRBD2	TRBJ2-5
TGTGCCAGCAGGGCCCTAGCGGGGGGGTACAATGAGCAGTTCTTC	CASRALAGGYNEQFF	TRBV6-5	15	TRBD2	TRBJ2-1